These 31 T cell receptor beta chains came from one sample sequenced in a study of blood T cells in healthy people across ages. For the second PCR, which ran for 7 to 11 cycles, a sample-barcoded 5' primer and a J-beta primer mix were used. Using its own MiXCR run on the 5' RACE reads, TCRdb lists one record per CDR3 protein. The sample comprises around 1.7 million distinct CDR3 sequences, roughly 30% of which are singletons, and 7.7% rests with the top ten. The sequenced sample was blood. These receptor sequences come from a woman younger than 45 in good health.

The gene calls are TRBV29-1 and TRBJ1-1; D possibly corresponds to TRBD1 (5 bases). The germline V gene encodes CDR1 SQVTM and CDR2 ANQGSEA. The germline V and J ends were trimmed by 2 bases and 3 bases, with 10 bases remaining between them. The CDR3 consists of 13 residues. The CDR3 nucleotides are TGCAGCGTTGAACCCAGGGCGCACACTGAAGCTTTCTTT. It encodes CSVEPRAHTEAFF.

The rearrangement joins TRBV6-6 to TRBJ2-3, with D unclear. V lost 8 bases, J lost 3 bases, and 9 bases lay in between. The CDR3 sequence is 12 residues long. The germline gives CDR1 MNHNY, CDR2 SVGAGI (reference sequence). This chain's CDR3 is CASDGGTDTQYF. CDR3 coding DNA: TGTGCCAGCGACGGTGGTACAGATACGCAGTATTTT.

The rearrangement joins TRBV7-9 to TRBJ2-3; D is uncertain. Germline V gene lookup returns CDR1 SEHNR and CDR2 FQNEAQ (reference sequence). This CDR3 comprises 12 residues. The germline V and J ends were trimmed by 5 bases and 6 bases, with 9 bases remaining between them. Here the CDR3 reads CASSGDPDTQYF. DNA of the CDR3: TGTGCCAGCAGCGGAGATCCGGATACGCAGTATTTT.

V and J are TRBV11-2 and TRBJ1-2; D uncertain. Trimming removed 0 bases at V and 4 bases at J, with 12 bases between. This CDR3 is 15 amino acids long. The V gene's germline CDR1 is SGHAT and CDR2 FQNNGV. CDR3 bases: TGTGCCAGCAGCTTAGAGTTCATATCGGTCTATGGCTACACCTTC. This codes for CASSLEFISVYGYTF.

This clonotype was recorded at least ten times. This CDR3 is CSARPTGLVSGEQFF. The CDR3 bases are TGCAGTGCTAGACCCACCGGACTAGTCTCGGGGGAGCAGTTCTTC. The V and J genes are TRBV20-1 and TRBJ2-1; 7 nucleotides match TRBD2. CDR1 is DFQATT, CDR2 SNEGSKA, per germline (reference sequence). Unmatched junction bases numbered 14, after V lost 2 bases and J lost 10 bases. CDR3 size: 15 residues.

J is TRBJ2-5 and V is TRBV20-1; D gene unclear. The germline V gene encodes CDR1 DFQATT and CDR2 SNEGSKA (reference sequence). V was shortened by 0 bases and J by 2 bases, with 10 bases between the two germline ends. This CDR3 is 14 amino acids long. The CDR3 DNA reads as TGCAGTGCTAGAGATCTCAGAGATCAAGAGACCCAGTACTTC. Residues: CSARDLRDQETQYF.

This clonotype has a handful of counts. This rearrangement joins TRBV12-3 or TRBV12-4 to TRBJ2-7; 10 positions agree with TRBD2. V was pared by 5 bases and J by 6 bases, with 10 bases of the junction left unmatched. The CDR3 has 15 amino acids. CDR3 region: CASSRPLAGVGEQYF. CDR3 bases: TGTGCCAGCAGTCGACCCCTAGCGGGAGTAGGCGAGCAGTACTTC.

This chain joins TRBV20-1 and TRBJ1-1, with a possible D match to TRBD1 (6 bases). Germline V lookup: CDR1 DFQATT, CDR2 SNEGSKA (reference sequence). CDR3 length: 18 residues. V dropped 3 bases and J dropped 3 bases, with 26 bases sitting between them. CDR3: CSARSLGLWGARDTEAFF. The CDR3 region has the DNA TGCAGTGCTAGGTCATTGGGGTTGTGGGGGGCGCGGGACACTGAAGCTTTCTTT.

The chain uses TRBV6-2 or TRBV6-3 and TRBJ2-1; TRBD2 matches at 10 bases. V was pared by 0 bases and J by 5 bases, with 1 base of the junction left unmatched. The V gene's germline CDR1 is MNHEY and CDR2 SVGEGT. This CDR3 region has 15 residues. The CDR3 bases are TGTGCCAGCAGTTACTCTAGCGGGGGGCACAATGAGCAGTTCTTC. This gives the protein CASSYSSGGHNEQFF.

The V call is TRBV10-1, the J call TRBJ1-1, with unresolved D. Germline CDR1 is WNHNN and CDR2 is SYGVQD (reference sequence). This CDR3 is 14 amino acids long. Trimming removed 2 bases at V and 0 bases at J, with 7 bases between. CDR3 residues: CASSEDGVNTEAFF. The CDR3 bases are TGCGCCAGCAGTGAGGACGGGGTGAACACTGAAGCTTTCTTT.

This clonotype was detected many times. The V and J genes are TRBV28 and TRBJ2-7; D is undetermined. CDR3 length: 13 amino acids. Germline V CDR1 and CDR2: MDHEN, SYDVKM. Trimming pared 2 bases from V and 2 bases from J, leaving 7 bases between. The CDR3 bases are TGTGCCAGCAGTTTAGGAGTACCCTACGAGCAGTACTTC. As protein: CASSLGVPYEQYF.

This clonotype was found many times. V and J are TRBV12-3 or TRBV12-4 and TRBJ1-5; a weak D match, TRBD1 (6 bases). The CDR3 loop spans 12 amino acids. V was trimmed by 6 bases and J by 12 bases, leaving 15 bases between them. The CDR3 sequence is CASRPTQGNQHF. DNA of the CDR3: TGTGCCAGCAGACCCACACAGGGAAACCAGCATTTT.

The chain combines TRBV14 with TRBJ2-7; no clear D gene. The V gene lost 5 bases and the J gene lost 3 bases, with 11 bases spanning the gap. The CDR3 is 13 residues long. CDR1 and CDR2 (germline): SGHDN, FVKESK. This CDR3 reads CASSKRAVYEQYF. In DNA form, the CDR3 reads TGTGCCAGCAGCAAACGGGCCGTCTACGAGCAGTACTTC.

The table lists this clonotype with a count of one. The V gene is TRBV20-1, the J gene TRBJ2-5; the D gene is possibly TRBD1 (6 bases). The ends were cut back, 1 base at V and 11 bases at J, with 20 bases in the middle. This CDR3 spans 14 amino acids. The germline gives CDR1 DFQATT, CDR2 SNEGSKA (reference sequence). CDR3 residues: CSARGRLGGGEQYF. The CDR3 DNA is TGCAGTGCTAGAGGAAGGTTAGGGGGTGGTGAGCAGTACTTC.

The V call is TRBV4-3, the J call TRBJ2-7, with a tentative D call TRBD2 (5 bases). Per the germline V gene, CDR1 is LGHNA and CDR2 is YSLEER. The CDR3 is 15 amino acids. V was cut by 0 bases and J by 2 bases, with 11 bases left in between. The CDR3: CASSQDRGIPYEQYF. CDR3 in DNA: TGCGCCAGCAGCCAAGATCGGGGTATCCCCTACGAGCAGTACTTC.

This clonotype was observed a few times. It may be a read error: a sequence one base away is much more abundant. The chain links TRBV5-1 to TRBJ2-4, with D maybe TRBD1 (6 bases). The J call may be faulty, since TRBJ2-7 better matches the DNA end. CDR1 SGHRS and CDR2 YFSETQ come from the germline V gene. This CDR3 has 12 residues. In DNA form, the CDR3 reads TGCGCCGGCAGCCCCCACAGGGACGAGCAGTACTTC. As protein: CAGSPHRDEQYF.

The chain combines TRBV28 with TRBJ2-5; possibly TRBD2 for D (6 bases). Trimming removed 2 bases from V and 5 bases from J, with 18 bases in between. CDR1 MDHEN and CDR2 SYDVKM come from the germline V gene. This CDR3 spans 16 amino acids. CDR3 region: CASSLRALPGVETQYF. CDR3 DNA sequence: TGTGCCAGCAGTTTACGCGCCCTGCCGGGGGTGGAGACCCAGTACTTC. The entire variable domain, with the rest obtained from reference TRBV28 and TRBJ2-5, is as follows: DVKVTQSSRYLVKRTGEKVFLECVQDMDHENMFWYRQDPGLGLRLIYFSYDVKMKEKGDIPEGYSVSREKKERFSLILESASTNQTSMYLCASSLRALPGVETQYFGPGTRLLVL.

This sequence joins TRBV2 and TRBJ2-5, with 7 bases aligning to TRBD2. Unmatched junction bases numbered 12, after V lost 2 bases and J lost 9 bases. CDR3 length: 15 residues. Germline V gene lookup returns CDR1 SNHLY and CDR2 FYNNEI. Here the CDR3 reads CASSEWLLGGSPQYF. CDR3 sequence (DNA): TGTGCCAGCAGTGAATGGTTGTTGGGCGGGAGCCCCCAGTACTTC.

At least ten counts were recorded for this clonotype. The chain links TRBV10-3 to TRBJ2-7; 7 bases map to TRBD1. J was trimmed by 5 bases and V by 0 bases; bases with no gene match: 4. The CDR3 has 14 amino acids. The germline V gene encodes CDR1 ENHRY and CDR2 SYGVKD. The CDR3 nucleotides read TGTGCCATCAGTGAGTCGGTAGGGGGCGACGAGCAGTACTTC. This sequence encodes CAISESVGGDEQYF.

The chain employs TRBV5-1 and TRBJ2-3; D ambiguous. The V gene lost 5 bases and the J gene lost 6 bases, with 16 bases spanning the gap. The CDR3 spans 14 residues. Germline V gene sequence: CDR1 SGHRS, CDR2 YFSETQ. The CDR3 nucleotides are TGCGCCAGCAGTCTGGACCTTCCGGCGGATACGCAGTATTTT. Encoded protein: CASSLDLPADTQYF.

The chain carries TRBV5-1 and TRBJ2-7; TRBD2 matches at 8 bases. Near its end, the DNA agrees better with TRBJ2-4, so the J call may be wrong. The CDR3 is 16 amino acids. Germline assignment: CDR1 SGHRS and CDR2 YFSETQ. CDR3 bases: TGCGCCAGCAGCCCCCCCGGGACTAGTGGAGGAAACATTCAGTACTTC. It yields the protein CASSPPGTSGGNIQYF.

The chain combines TRBV25-1 with TRBJ2-1; D may correspond to TRBD1 or TRBD2 (7 bases each). V dropped 8 bases and J dropped 9 bases, with 11 bases sitting between them. The CDR3 loop spans 11 amino acids. Germline V lookup: CDR1 MGHDK, CDR2 SYGVNS. The CDR3 DNA is TGTGCCAGCGGGGAGGGGGCTGAGCAGTTCTTC. It encodes CASGEGAEQFF.

The V and J genes are TRBV7-2 and TRBJ1-4, with 7 nucleotides matching TRBD1. V lost 0 bases, J lost 9 bases, and 7 bases stayed unmatched. From germline, CDR1 is SGHTA and CDR2 FQGNSA. The CDR3 consists of 15 residues. DNA of the CDR3: TGTGCCAGCAGCTTAGCGGACAGGACCGCTAAAAAACTGTTTTTT. It codes for CASSLADRTAKKLFF.

This clonotype was seen ten or more times. This chain joins TRBV12-3 or TRBV12-4 and TRBJ2-7; 7 bases agree with TRBD2. The CDR3 spans 15 residues. The trim removed 3 bases at V and 7 bases at J, leaving 12 bases unmatched. CDR3 coding DNA: TGTGCCAGCAGTTTCGGGGGGAGGGCCCAAAGGGAGCAGTACTTC. It translates to CASSFGGRAQREQYF.

This clonotype was seen repeatedly, ten times or more. The chain combines TRBV6-6 with TRBJ2-1; D unclear. The V and J ends lost 5 bases and 6 bases respectively, with 8 bases between them. The CDR3 covers 12 residues. The germline V gene has CDR1 MNHNY and CDR2 SVGAGI (reference sequence). The CDR3 region is CASSSPVNEQFF. CDR3 DNA: TGTGCCAGCAGTAGTCCGGTCAATGAGCAGTTCTTC.

The V call is TRBV18, the J call TRBJ1-1, with no clear D. CDR3 length equals 13 residues. V was cut by 6 bases and J by 8 bases, with 16 bases left in between. Germline V gene sequence: CDR1 KGHSH, CDR2 LQKENI. CDR3 nucleotides: TGTGCCAGCTCCCAAGGCGGTTATAGGGAAGCTTTCTTT. Translation gives CASSQGGYREAFF.

This rearrangement joins TRBV4-1 to TRBJ2-5, with D uncertain. The CDR3 runs 15 residues. V was trimmed by 3 bases and J by 4 bases, leaving 15 bases between them. Germline lookup yields CDR1 MGHRA and CDR2 YSYEKL. For the CDR3, the DNA is TGCGCCAGCAGCCACCCACTCGAGAGGCCAGAGACCCAGTACTTC. Its translation: CASSHPLERPETQYF.

This chain joins TRBV7-2 and TRBJ1-2; tentative D call: TRBD1 (6 bases). V gave up 0 bases and J gave up 4 bases, with 15 bases separating them. CDR1 SGHTA and CDR2 FQGNSA come from the germline V gene. The CDR3 contains 16 residues. CDR3 loop: CASSLAPGALTYGYTF. The CDR3 region has the DNA TGTGCCAGCAGCTTAGCGCCGGGGGCGCTTACCTATGGCTACACCTTC.

This clonotype has just a few counts. The chain has TRBV9 and TRBJ2-3; 8 nucleotides line up with TRBD2. The CDR3 totals 14 residues. The germline V gene encodes CDR1 SGDLS and CDR2 YYNGEE. Unmatched junction bases numbered 5, after V lost 3 bases and J lost 5 bases. Here the CDR3 reads CASSDGGGVDTQYF. The CDR3 bases are TGTGCCAGCAGCGACGGGGGGGGCGTAGATACGCAGTATTTT.

On this clonotype: This may be a read error: a much more frequent sequence differs by one nucleotide. V usage is TRBV5-1 and J usage is TRBJ2-7; TRBD2 aligns across 12 bases. This CDR3 region has 15 residues. V was pared by 6 bases and J by 8 bases, with 12 bases of the junction left unmatched. CDR1 is SGHRS and CDR2 is YFSETQ in the germline V gene. CDR3 sequence (DNA): TGCGCCAGCACCTCTTTGACTAGCGGGAGCAACAAGCAGTACTTC. This encodes CASTSLTSGSNKQYF.

The rearrangement links TRBV20-1 to TRBJ1-5; D unclear. This CDR3 has 15 amino acids. The V gene lost 3 bases and the J gene lost 2 bases, with 14 bases spanning the gap. Germline CDR1 and CDR2: DFQATT and SNEGSKA (reference sequence). CDR3 amino acids: CSASPAPSGNQPQHF. CDR3 DNA sequence: TGCAGTGCTAGTCCCGCTCCAAGTGGCAATCAGCCCCAGCATTTT.